This T cell receptor beta chain was obtained from a study of patients and donors after allogeneic stem cell transplantation. TCRdb reanalysed the RT-PCR reads using MiXCR and keeps one entry per CDR3 protein. The table has roughly 960,000 distinct CDR3 sequences, 18% seen once; the top ten hold 5.5% to 6.5%. The germline CDR1 and CDR2 sequences are SGHRS and YFSETQ. CDR3 length: 14 amino acids. V was trimmed by 7 bases and J by 6 bases, leaving 20 bases between them. The sample consisted of blood, either unsorted or a sorted T cell fraction (not recorded which). The genes are TRBV5-1 and TRBJ2-7, with D tentatively TRBD1 or TRBD2 (5 bases each). The receptor comes from a human donor who was either an allogeneic HSCT recipient or a stem cell or donor lymphocyte infusion donor (not recorded which). It is not recorded whose cells these are; they may come from a transplant donor. Written as DNA, the CDR3 is TGCGCCAGCCGGGACCTGGAAGGGAACACCGAGCAGTACTTC. Translating it yields CASRDLEGNTEQYF.